One sample yielded the 19 T cell receptor beta chains listed below, sequenced in a study of blood T cells in healthy people across ages. Next came a second PCR, run for roughly 6 to 11 cycles, which used a sample-barcoded 5' primer along with a J-beta primer mix. One entry per CDR3 protein, called by TCRdb with MiXCR from the 5' RACE reads. Seen here are around 500,000 distinct CDR3 sequences, roughly a quarter observed once, and the top ten hold about 3.9%. The sample was also linked to a second study, of T cells of mothers and their children.

Sequenced input: blood. These receptors were obtained from a boy younger than 10 in good health.

This clonotype was picked up one time. The chain joins TRBV7-9 to TRBJ2-4; 8 nucleotides align to TRBD1. J lost 0 bases, V lost 1 base, and 8 bases had no gene match. The CDR3 contains 18 residues. The germline gives CDR1 SEHNR, CDR2 FQNEAQ (reference sequence). For the CDR3, the DNA is TGTGCCAGCAGCTTAGAACAGGGGGTCCTCAAAGCCAAAAACATTCAGTACTTC. This sequence encodes CASSLEQGVLKAKNIQYF.

J is TRBJ2-7 and V is TRBV6-6; the match to TRBD1 covers 9 bases. This CDR3 is 15 amino acids long. Germline V lookup: CDR1 MNHNY, CDR2 SVGAGI (reference sequence). With 2 bases clipped from V and 2 bases from J, the junction kept 4 bases outside the gene matches. CDR3 sequence (DNA): TGTGCCAGCAGTTACGGGGGGACAGGGACCTACGAGCAGTACTTC. It translates to CASSYGGTGTYEQYF.

This clonotype came up a few times. The CDR3 protein is CASSLDGGTSYEQYF. The CDR3 region has the DNA TGTGCCAGCAGCTTAGATGGGGGAACTTCCTACGAGCAGTACTTC. V gene TRBV11-2 combines with J gene TRBJ2-7; D is perhaps TRBD1 or TRBD2 (5 bases each). Germline CDR1 reads SGHAT; CDR2 reads FQNNGV. CDR3 length: 15 amino acids. The V end lost 0 bases, the J end lost 1 base, and 10 bases lay between the germline ends.

A remark on this clonotype: A much more abundant neighbour one base away suggests this may be a read error. The CDR3 ends on some other residue instead of the conserved phenylalanine or tryptophan, so this is likely a read error. The chain couples TRBV10-3 to TRBJ2-7; 7 bases line up with TRBD2. The end of the DNA fits TRBJ2-1 better, so the J call may be wrong. This CDR3 is built from 14 residues. Germline V gene lookup returns CDR1 ENHRY and CDR2 SYGVKD. CDR3 DNA: TGTGCCATCAGTGGCGGGAGCTCCTACAATGAGCAGTTCTCC. This encodes CAISGGSSYNEQFS.

A few counts support this clonotype. The chain has TRBV18 and TRBJ1-1, with D possibly matching TRBD1 (6 bases). V lost 8 bases and J 7 bases, leaving 29 bases between the germline ends. The CDR3 loop spans 17 amino acids. CDR1 and CDR2 (germline): KGHSH, LQKENI. The CDR3 sequence is CASPPVGLRGRAVEAFF. The CDR3 DNA follows: TGTGCCAGCCCCCCCGTGGGTCTCCGGGGGCGCGCGGTTGAAGCTTTCTTT.

The V gene is TRBV6-2 or TRBV6-3, the J gene TRBJ2-2; 7 bases are shared with TRBD2. V shed 2 bases and J 3 bases; nucleotides not matched to a gene: 3. This CDR3 is 15 amino acids long. In germline, CDR1 is MNHEY, CDR2 SVGEGT. This CDR3 is CASSYTSGDTGELFF. DNA of the CDR3: TGTGCCAGCAGTTACACCAGCGGGGACACCGGGGAGCTGTTTTTT.

This clonotype was seen only a few times. The rearrangement uses TRBV12-3 or TRBV12-4 and TRBJ1-2; maybe TRBD1 (5 bases). Between the trimmed V and J ends, which lost 7 bases and 8 bases, there was a span of 20 bases. This CDR3 contains 14 residues. The CDR3 bases are TGTGCCAGCACCCTATGGGGGAGAATGGGGGGCTACACCTTC. It encodes CASTLWGRMGGYTF.

The V gene is TRBV7-9, the J gene TRBJ2-7; 9 nucleotides line up with TRBD2. Germline loops: CDR1 SEHNR, CDR2 FQNEAQ (reference sequence). The CDR3 consists of 15 residues. V trimming: 5 bases; J trimming: 3 bases; junction bases outside the gene matches: 8. Here the CDR3 reads CASSRGTSLRYEQYF. The CDR3 coding sequence is TGTGCCAGCAGCAGAGGGACTAGCCTGCGCTACGAGCAGTACTTC.

The chain carries TRBV4-2 and TRBJ2-5; D unresolved. Near its end, the DNA agrees better with TRBJ2-7, so the J call may be wrong. Germline-derived CDR1 and CDR2 are LGHNA and YNFKEQ. This CDR3 spans 15 amino acids. The CDR3 DNA reads TGTGCCAGCAGCCAAGATCGCTCCATTCGCGACGAGCAGTACTTC. Amino acids: CASSQDRSIRDEQYF.

The chain carries TRBV2 and TRBJ2-6, with a possible D match to TRBD2 (6 bases). The V end lost 4 bases, the J end lost 1 base, and 8 bases lay between the germline ends. The CDR3 totals 15 residues. Germline V gene data show CDR1 as SNHLY and CDR2 as FYNNEI. CDR3 bases: TGTGCCAGCAGTGGGGGGGTTTCTGGGGCCAACGTCCTGACTTTC. Encoded protein: CASSGGVSGANVLTF.

There are a few counts of this clonotype. V and J are TRBV19 and TRBJ1-5; D unclear. The CDR3 has 15 residues. Trimming cost V 3 bases and J 0 bases, with 9 bases left between them. Germline V gives CDR1 LNHDA, CDR2 SQIVND (reference sequence). The CDR3 loop reads CASSMSTNSNQPQHF. The DNA for the CDR3 is TGTGCCAGTAGTATGTCCACGAATAGCAATCAGCCCCAGCATTTT.

A note on this clonotype: At one end, the junction sequence differs from germline, possibly due to a read error. The CDR3 nucleotides read TGTGCTAGCAGCGAAGGACTGAACACTAAAGCTTTCTTT. Translated, it gives CASSEGLNTKAFF. V and J are TRBV7-7 and TRBJ1-1; D gene unclear. CDR1 is SSHAT and CDR2 is FNYEAQ in the germline V gene (reference sequence). This CDR3 is 13 amino acids long.

The rearrangement links TRBV3-1 to TRBJ2-1; TRBD1 matches at 7 bases. Unmatched junction bases numbered 3, after V lost 4 bases and J lost 6 bases. Per germline, CDR1 LGHDT and CDR2 YNNKEL (reference sequence). This CDR3 spans 13 amino acids. DNA for the CDR3: TGTGCCAGCAGCCGGACAGGACTCAATGAGCAGTTCTTC. Residues: CASSRTGLNEQFF.

This clonotype appeared a few times. V gene TRBV9 combines with J gene TRBJ2-5, with 10 bases matching TRBD2. The end of the DNA is better explained by TRBJ2-1, so the J call may be wrong. The CDR3 covers 16 residues. The V gene's germline CDR1 is SGDLS and CDR2 YYNGEE. Here the CDR3 reads CASSPSSGGADNEQFF. The CDR3 nucleotides read TGTGCCAGCAGCCCCAGCAGCGGGGGGGCCGACAATGAGCAGTTCTTC.

J is TRBJ1-2 and V is TRBV27; TRBD1 matches 10 bases. The germline gives CDR1 MNHEY, CDR2 SMNVEV (reference sequence). V was clipped by 3 bases and J by 5 bases; unmatched bases: 6. There are 15 residues in the CDR3. This CDR3 reads CASSFRQGAWYGYTF. CDR3 nucleotide sequence: TGTGCCAGCAGTTTCCGACAGGGGGCTTGGTATGGCTACACCTTC.

This clonotype was counted only a few times. The chain carries TRBV6-5 and TRBJ2-3, with D perhaps matching TRBD2 (5 bases). The V gene lost 8 bases and the J gene lost 4 bases, with 10 bases spanning the gap. This CDR3 is 12 amino acids long. Germline CDR1 is MNHEY and CDR2 is SVGAGI. This CDR3 reads CASGLRADTQYF. CDR3 sequence (DNA): TGTGCCAGCGGGCTGCGGGCAGATACGCAGTATTTT.

The chain links TRBV6-2 or TRBV6-3 to TRBJ2-7; TRBD1 agrees at 8 bases. The germline V gene has CDR1 MNHEY and CDR2 SVGEGT. CDR3 size: 15 residues. Trimming took 5 bases from V and 2 from J; bases not matched to a gene: 8. CDR3 sequence (DNA): TGTGCCAGCAGTACCAACTCAGGGGGCCCCTACGAGCAGTACTTC. Translation gives CASSTNSGGPYEQYF.

The rearrangement links TRBV11-2 to TRBJ1-6; TRBD1 is a possible D gene (5 bases). Trimming pared 5 bases from V and 11 bases from J, leaving 10 bases between. CDR1 SGHAT and CDR2 FQNNGV come from the germline V gene. The length of the CDR3 is 12 residues. The CDR3 coding sequence is TGTGCCAGCAGCCCGGGGGGGACACCCCTCCACTTT. This sequence encodes CASSPGGTPLHF. Combining the CDR3 with reference TRBV11-2 and TRBJ1-6 gives the whole variable domain EAGVAQSPRYKIIEKRQSVAFWCNPISGHATLYWYQQILGQGPKLLIQFQNNGVVDDSQLPKDRFSAERLKGVDSTLKIQPAKLEDSAVYLCASSPGGTPLHFGNGTRLTVT.

J is TRBJ2-7 and V is TRBV3-1; 10 nucleotides agree with TRBD1. Germline V gives CDR1 LGHDT, CDR2 YNNKEL (reference sequence). Trimming at V came to 1 base and at J to 7 bases, leaving 7 bases not matched to a gene. This CDR3 comprises 15 residues. The CDR3 reads CASSQASGTGEEQYF. DNA of the CDR3: TGTGCCAGCAGCCAAGCCTCCGGGACAGGGGAGGAGCAGTACTTC.